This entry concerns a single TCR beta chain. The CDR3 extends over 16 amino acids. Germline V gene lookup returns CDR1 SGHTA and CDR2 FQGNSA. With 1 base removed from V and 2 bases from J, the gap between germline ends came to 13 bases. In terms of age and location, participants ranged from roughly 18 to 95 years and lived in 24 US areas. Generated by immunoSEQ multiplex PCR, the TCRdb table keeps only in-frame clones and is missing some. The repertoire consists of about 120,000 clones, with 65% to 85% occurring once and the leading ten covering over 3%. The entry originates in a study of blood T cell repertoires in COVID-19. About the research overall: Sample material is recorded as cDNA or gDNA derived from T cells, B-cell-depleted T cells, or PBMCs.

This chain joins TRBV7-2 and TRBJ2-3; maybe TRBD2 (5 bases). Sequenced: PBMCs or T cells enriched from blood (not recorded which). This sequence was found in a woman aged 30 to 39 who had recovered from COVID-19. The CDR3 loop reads CASSLVRLAPTDTQYF. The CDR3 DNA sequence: TGTGCCAGCAGCTTAGTTCGATTAGCGCCCACAGATACGCAGTATTTT. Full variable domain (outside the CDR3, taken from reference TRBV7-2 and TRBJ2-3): GAGVSQSPSNKVTEKGKDVELRCDPISGHTALYWYRQSLGQGLEFLIYFQGNSAPDKSGLPSDRFSAERTGGSVSTLTIQRTQQEDSAVYLCASSLVRLAPTDTQYFGPGTRLTVL.